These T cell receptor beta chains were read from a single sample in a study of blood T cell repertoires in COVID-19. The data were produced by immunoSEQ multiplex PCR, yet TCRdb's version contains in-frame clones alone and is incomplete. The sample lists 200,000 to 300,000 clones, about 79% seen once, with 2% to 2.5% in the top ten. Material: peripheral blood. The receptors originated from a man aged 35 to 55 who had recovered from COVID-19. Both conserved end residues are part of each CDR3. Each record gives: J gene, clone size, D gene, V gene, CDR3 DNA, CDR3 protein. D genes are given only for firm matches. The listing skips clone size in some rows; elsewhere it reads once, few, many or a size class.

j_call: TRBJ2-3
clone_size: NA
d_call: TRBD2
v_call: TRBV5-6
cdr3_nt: TGTGCCAGCAGCTCTCTAGCGGGAGAAGATACGCAGTATTTT
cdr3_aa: CASSSLAGEDTQYF

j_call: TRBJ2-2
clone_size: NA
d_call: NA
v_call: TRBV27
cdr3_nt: TGTGCCAGCAGTTTAATGGCCAGACTCACCGGGGAGCTGTTTTTT
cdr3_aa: CASSLMARLTGELFF

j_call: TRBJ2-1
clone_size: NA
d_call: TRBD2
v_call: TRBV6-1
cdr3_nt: TGTGCCAGCAGTGAACTAGCGGGAGGGGTCAATGAGCAGTTCTTC
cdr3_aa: CASSELAGGVNEQFF

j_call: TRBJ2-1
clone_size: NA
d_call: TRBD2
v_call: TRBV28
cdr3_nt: TGTGCCAGCAGTTTAAGTAGCGGGAGTTCTAATGAGCAGTTCTTC
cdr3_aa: CASSLSSGSSNEQFF

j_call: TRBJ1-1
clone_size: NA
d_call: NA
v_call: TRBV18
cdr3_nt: TGTGCCAGCTCACAAACCTCGCAGGGCACTGAAGCTTTCTTT
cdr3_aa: CASSQTSQGTEAFF

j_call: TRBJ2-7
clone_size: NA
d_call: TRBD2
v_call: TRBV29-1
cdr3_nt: TGCAGCGTTGAACTTATGACTAGCGGGAGGGTGATAGGGGAGCAGTACTTC
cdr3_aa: CSVELMTSGRVIGEQYF

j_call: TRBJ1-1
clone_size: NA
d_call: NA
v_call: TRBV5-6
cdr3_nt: TGTGCCAGCAGCTTGTCATCTGAAGCTTTCTTT
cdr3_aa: CASSLSSEAFF

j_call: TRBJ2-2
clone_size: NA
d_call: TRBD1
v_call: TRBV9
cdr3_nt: TGTGCCAGCAGTGAAACGGGACAGTACACCGGGGAGCTGTTTTTT
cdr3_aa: CASSETGQYTGELFF

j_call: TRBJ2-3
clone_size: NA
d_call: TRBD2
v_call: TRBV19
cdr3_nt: TGTGCCAGTAGTGCCCGCGGGACTAGCGCACGGAGAGACACAGATACGCAGTATTTT
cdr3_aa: CASSARGTSARRDTDTQYF

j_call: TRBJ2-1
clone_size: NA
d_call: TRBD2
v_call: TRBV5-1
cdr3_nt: TGCGCCAGCAGCTTGGATCTAGGGACTAGCGGGAGATCCCATGAGCAGTTCTTC
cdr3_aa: CASSLDLGTSGRSHEQFF

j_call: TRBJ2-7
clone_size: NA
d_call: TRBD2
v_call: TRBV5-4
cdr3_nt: TGTGCCAGTTCCGCCCGGACTAGCGGGATAAGGAACGAGCAGTACTTC
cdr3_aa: CASSARTSGIRNEQYF

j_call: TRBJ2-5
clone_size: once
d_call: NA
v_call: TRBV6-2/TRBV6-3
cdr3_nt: TGTGCCAGCAGCCTATACGCCGTCCCTAGCGTCCAAGAGACCCAGTACTTC
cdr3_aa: CASSLYAVPSVQETQYF

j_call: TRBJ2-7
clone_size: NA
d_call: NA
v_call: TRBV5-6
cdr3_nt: TGTGCCAGCAGCTTGTCCGGTGCCTACGAGCAGTACTTC
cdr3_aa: CASSLSGAYEQYF

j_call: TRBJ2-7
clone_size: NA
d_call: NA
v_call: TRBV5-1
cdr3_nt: TGCGCCCACATGAGGCCGGGGAACGAGCAGTACTTC
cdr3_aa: CAHMRPGNEQYF

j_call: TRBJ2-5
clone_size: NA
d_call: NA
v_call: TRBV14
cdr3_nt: TGTGCCAGCAGCCAAGGGCAGCAAGAGACCCAGTACTTC
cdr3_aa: CASSQGQQETQYF

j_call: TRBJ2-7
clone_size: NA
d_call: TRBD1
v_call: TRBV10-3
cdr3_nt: TGTGCCATCAGGATGGACAGGGACTCCTACGAGCAGTACTTC
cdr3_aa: CAIRMDRDSYEQYF

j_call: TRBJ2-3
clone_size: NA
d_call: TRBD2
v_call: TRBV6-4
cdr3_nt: TGTGCCAGCAGTGGCGGGACTAGCGGGGGTGAAGATACGCAGTATTTT
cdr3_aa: CASSGGTSGGEDTQYF

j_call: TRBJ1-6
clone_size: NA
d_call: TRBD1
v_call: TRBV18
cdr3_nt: TGTGCCAGCTCACCATCAGGGGGTAATTCACCCCTCCACTTT
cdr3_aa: CASSPSGGNSPLHF

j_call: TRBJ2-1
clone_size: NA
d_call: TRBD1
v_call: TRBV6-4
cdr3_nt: TGTGCCAGCAGTAAAACCGGGACAGGGTTCGATGAGCAGTTCTTC
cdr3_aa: CASSKTGTGFDEQFF

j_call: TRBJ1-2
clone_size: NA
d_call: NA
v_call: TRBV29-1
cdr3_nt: TGCAGCGTGCGACAGGATTTTGGCTACACCTTC
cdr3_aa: CSVRQDFGYTF

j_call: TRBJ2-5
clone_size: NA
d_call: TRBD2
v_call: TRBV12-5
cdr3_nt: TGTGCTAGTGCCCCGTGGGCGGGAGGCGGAGAGACCCAGTACTTC
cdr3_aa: CASAPWAGGGETQYF

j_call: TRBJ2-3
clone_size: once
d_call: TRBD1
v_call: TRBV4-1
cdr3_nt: TGCGCCAGCAGCTCCCGACAGGGGAAGGTTGGAGATACGCAGTATTTT
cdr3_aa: CASSSRQGKVGDTQYF

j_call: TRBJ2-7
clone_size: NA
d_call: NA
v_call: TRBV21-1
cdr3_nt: TGTGCCAGCAGCATCCTCCTCTCGCGGGGGGCCCCTAGCGAGCAGTACTTC
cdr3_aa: CASSILLSRGAPSEQYF

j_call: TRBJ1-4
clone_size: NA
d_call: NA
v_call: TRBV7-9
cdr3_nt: TGTGCCAGCAGCTTATCTGGGCTTCTTAACGAAAAACTGTTTTTT
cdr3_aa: CASSLSGLLNEKLFF

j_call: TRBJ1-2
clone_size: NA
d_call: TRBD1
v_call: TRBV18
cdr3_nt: TGTGCCAGCTCACCTACCCCGGGACAGGGGCGCTATGGCTACACCTTC
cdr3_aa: CASSPTPGQGRYGYTF

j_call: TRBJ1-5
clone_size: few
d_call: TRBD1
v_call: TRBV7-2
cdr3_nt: TGTGCCAGCAGCCCTTCCGGGACAGGGGCACAGCCCCAGCATTTT
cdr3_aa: CASSPSGTGAQPQHF

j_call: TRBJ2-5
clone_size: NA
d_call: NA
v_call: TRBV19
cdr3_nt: TGTGCCAGTAGTATTCCAGGGAAAGAGACCCAGTACTTC
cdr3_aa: CASSIPGKETQYF

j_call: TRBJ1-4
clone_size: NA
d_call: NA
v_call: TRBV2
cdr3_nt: TGTGCCAGCAGTTCGGACAGAAATGAAAAACTGTTTTTT
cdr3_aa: CASSSDRNEKLFF

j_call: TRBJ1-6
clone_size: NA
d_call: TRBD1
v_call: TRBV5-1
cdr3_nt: TGCGCCAGCGCGACAGGGGTCCGGTCACCCCTCCACTTT
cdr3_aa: CASATGVRSPLHF

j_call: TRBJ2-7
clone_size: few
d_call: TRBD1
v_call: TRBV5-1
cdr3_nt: TGCGCCAGCAGCAAAACCGGGACAGGGACCTACGAGCAGTACTTC
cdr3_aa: CASSKTGTGTYEQYF

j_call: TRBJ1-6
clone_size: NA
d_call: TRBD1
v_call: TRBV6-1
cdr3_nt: TGTGCCAGCAGTGCCGGGACAGGGAGCTCCTATAATTCACCCCTCCACTTT
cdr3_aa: CASSAGTGSSYNSPLHF

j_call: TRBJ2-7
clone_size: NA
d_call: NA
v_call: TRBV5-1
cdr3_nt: TGCGCCAGCAGCTTCGGACAGACCTACGAGCAGTACTTC
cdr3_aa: CASSFGQTYEQYF

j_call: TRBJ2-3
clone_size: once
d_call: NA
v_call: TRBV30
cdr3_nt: TGTGCCTGGTCCCTTTTTGGGGGGAGGCACACAGATACGCAGTATTTT
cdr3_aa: CAWSLFGGRHTDTQYF

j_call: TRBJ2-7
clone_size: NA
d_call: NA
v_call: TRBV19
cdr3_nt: TGTGCCAGTAGTATCCCCGGAGGGCCGGGCTACGAGCAGTACTTC
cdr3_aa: CASSIPGGPGYEQYF

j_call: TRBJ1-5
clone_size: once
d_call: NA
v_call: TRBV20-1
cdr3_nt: TGCAGTGCTAGTGGGGGAGATCAGCCCCAGCATTTT
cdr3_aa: CSASGGDQPQHF

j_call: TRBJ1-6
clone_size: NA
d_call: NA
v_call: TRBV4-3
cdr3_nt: TGCGCCAGCAGCCAAAAGGCCACCGGACAGTTTTCACCCCTCCACTTT
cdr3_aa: CASSQKATGQFSPLHF

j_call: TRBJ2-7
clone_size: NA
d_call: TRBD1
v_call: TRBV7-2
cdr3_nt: TGTGCCAGCAGCCCCGGACAGGGTCAGGTACGCTTC
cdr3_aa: CASSPGQGQVRF

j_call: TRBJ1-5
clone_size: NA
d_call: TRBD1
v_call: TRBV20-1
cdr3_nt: TGCAGTGCTAGTTCCGGACAGGGAGGAAGCAATCAGCCCCAGCATTTT
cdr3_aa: CSASSGQGGSNQPQHF

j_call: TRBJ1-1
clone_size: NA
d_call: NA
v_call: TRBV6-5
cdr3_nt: TGTGCCAGCAGTCGTGGACAGTTAGGGGAAGCTTTCTTT
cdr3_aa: CASSRGQLGEAFF

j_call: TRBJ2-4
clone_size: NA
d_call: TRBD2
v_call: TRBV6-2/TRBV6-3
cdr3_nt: TGTGCCAGCAGTTACTCCCTCGACCCCATTCTAGCGGGGGGGACTCGAAACATTCAGTACTTC
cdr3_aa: CASSYSLDPILAGGTRNIQYF

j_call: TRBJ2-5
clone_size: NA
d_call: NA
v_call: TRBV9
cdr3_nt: TGTGCCAGCAGCGCCGAGTCGAGACCTGCGGAATCAGAGACCCAGTACTTC
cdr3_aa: CASSAESRPAESETQYF